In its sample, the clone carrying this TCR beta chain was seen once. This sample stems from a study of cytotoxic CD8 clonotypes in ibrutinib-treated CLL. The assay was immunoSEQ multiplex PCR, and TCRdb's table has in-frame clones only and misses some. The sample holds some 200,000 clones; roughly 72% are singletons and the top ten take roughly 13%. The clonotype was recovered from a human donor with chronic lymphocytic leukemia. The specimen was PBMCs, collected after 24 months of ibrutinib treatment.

This CDR3 is CASSFRASNTGELFF. The CDR3 DNA sequence: TGTGCCAGCAGCTTCCGGGCTTCGAACACCGGGGAGCTGTTTTTT. The chain employs TRBV7-2 and TRBJ2-2; D is undetermined. The CDR3 covers 15 residues. Germline V lookup: CDR1 SGHTA, CDR2 FQGNSA. The V and J ends lost 3 bases and 0 bases respectively, with 8 bases between them.